This TCR beta chain is from a study of T cells in Graves' hyperthyroidism and ophthalmopathy. Study findings and constraints: The majority of expanded thyroid clonotypes above 0.001 also appeared in blood. Onset of ophthalmopathy came a median approximately 6.5 months after the model predicted it. A model using 13 V-J features told ophthalmopathy apart from stable hyperthyroidism.

This clonotype has a handful of counts. The antigen is not known. Germline assignment: CDR1 LGHNA and CDR2 YSLEER. Trimming stripped 1 base from V and 0 bases from J, with 7 bases between. The CDR3 runs to 15 residues. Using RNA transcripts as the source, TCR beta CDR3 regions were amplified. HTBI primers were the set used in a first-round RT-PCR of the TCR CDR3. TCRdb ran MiXCR on the multiplex PCR reads and lists one entry per CDR3 protein. Of 620,000 or so distinct CDR3 sequences detected, about 15% appear once; the ten largest clones hold approximately 12%. The authors obtained PBMCs from about 9 ml of fresh peripheral blood.

The chain combines TRBV4-3 with TRBJ2-1, with D hard to call. This sequence was found in a woman in her forties or fifties with Graves' ophthalmopathy. Sequencing input: blood. DNA of the CDR3: TGCGCCAGCAGCCAAGTAGGATACTCCTACAATGAGCAGTTCTTC. It is translated as CASSQVGYSYNEQFF.